This TCR beta chain emerged from a study of CD8 T cells in ankylosing spondylitis. With molecular barcodes, quantitative 5'-RACE was used to make the TCR beta libraries. Each CDR3 protein gets one entry after TCRdb re-called the 5' RACE reads with MiXCR. This sample has 350,000 to 400,000 distinct CDR3 sequences, with approximately 20% found just once. Findings and caveats of the study: The disease-linked clones had a CD8+ phenotype and low blood frequencies. Certain motif variants had earlier appeared in reactive arthritis synovial fluid and blood. Reportedly, disease-linked clones are significantly enriched in ankylosing spondylitis patients' matched synovial fluid.

This clonotype was seen only a few times. Antigen: not known. CDR3 size: 15 residues. CDR1 is LGHDT and CDR2 is YNNKEL in the germline V gene (reference sequence). Trimming removed 0 bases at V and 6 bases at J, with 13 bases between. Sample: blood, either unsorted or a sorted T cell fraction (not recorded which). The receptor comes from a male donor with ankylosing spondylitis or in good health (not recorded which). The chain is built from TRBV3-1 and TRBJ2-3; D is possibly TRBD1 (6 bases). DNA of the CDR3: TGTGCCAGCAGCCAAGATCAGGCCAGGGGTGATACGCAGTATTTT. This sequence encodes CASSQDQARGDTQYF.